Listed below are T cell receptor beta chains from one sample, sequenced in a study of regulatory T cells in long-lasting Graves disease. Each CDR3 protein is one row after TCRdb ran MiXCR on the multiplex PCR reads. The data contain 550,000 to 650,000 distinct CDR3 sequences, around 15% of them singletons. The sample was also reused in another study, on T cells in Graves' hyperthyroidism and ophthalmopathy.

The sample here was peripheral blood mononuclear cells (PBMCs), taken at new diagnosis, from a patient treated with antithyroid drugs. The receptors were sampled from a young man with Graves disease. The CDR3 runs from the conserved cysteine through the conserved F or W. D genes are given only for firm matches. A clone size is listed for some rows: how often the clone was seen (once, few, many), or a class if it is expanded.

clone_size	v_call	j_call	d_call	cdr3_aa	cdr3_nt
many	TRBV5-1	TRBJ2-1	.	CASSLDAYNEQFF	TGTGCCAGCAGTTTAGATGCCTACAATGAGCAGTTCTTC
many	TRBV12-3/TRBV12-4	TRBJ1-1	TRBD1	CASSPRQGGTEAFF	TGCGCCAGCAGCCCCCGACAGGGAGGGACTGAAGCTTTCTTT
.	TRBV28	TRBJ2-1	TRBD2	CASSSAGLNNEQFF	TGTGCCAGCAGTTCAGCGGGACTTAACAATGAGCAGTTCTTC
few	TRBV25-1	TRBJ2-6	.	CASHPGSGANVLTF	TGTGCCAGCCACCCTGGTTCTGGGGCCAACGTCCTGACTTTC
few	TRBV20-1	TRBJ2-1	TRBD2	CSAPSLTSGRPSSYNEQFF	TGCAGTGCCCCCTCCCTGACTAGCGGGAGGCCCAGCTCCTACAATGAGCAGTTCTTC
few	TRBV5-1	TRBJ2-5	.	CASSDNRGEETQYF	TGCGCCAGCAGCGATAATAGAGGGGAAGAGACCCAGTACTTC
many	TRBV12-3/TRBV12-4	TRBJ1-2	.	CASSFSGARGYTF	TGTGCCAGCAGTTTTTCGGGGGCGCGAGGCTACACCTTC
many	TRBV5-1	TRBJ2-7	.	CASSVNPGLSEQYF	TGCGCCAGCAGCGTGAATCCGGGGCTTTCAGAGCAGTACTTC
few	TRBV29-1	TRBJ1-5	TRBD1	CSVEVGTGINQPQHF	TGCAGCGTTGAAGTGGGGACAGGCATTAATCAGCCCCAGCATTTT
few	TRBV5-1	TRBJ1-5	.	CASSQEPQQGIQPQHF	TGCGCCAGCAGCCAAGAACCACAACAGGGTATTCAGCCCCAGCATTTT
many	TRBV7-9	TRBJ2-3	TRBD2	CASSPGLGGRGDTQYF	TGTGCCAGCAGCCCAGGACTAGGCGGGAGAGGAGATACGCAGTATTTT
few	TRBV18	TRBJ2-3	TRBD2	CASSPSVGEGQTDTQYF	TGTGCCAGCTCACCGTCCGTGGGGGAGGGCCAGACAGATACGCAGTATTTT
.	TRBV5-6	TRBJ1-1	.	CASSQIDRNGEAFF	TGTGCCAGCAGCCAGATAGACAGGAATGGTGAAGCTTTCTTT
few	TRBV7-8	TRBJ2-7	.	CASSLNYYEQYF	TGTGCCAGCAGCCTCAATTACTACGAGCAGTACTTC
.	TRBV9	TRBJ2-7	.	CASSSAATYEQYF	TGTGCCAGCAGCTCAGCGGCGACCTACGAGCAGTACTTC
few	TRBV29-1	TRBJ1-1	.	CSVETGKGNTEAFF	TGCAGCGTTGAAACCGGGAAAGGGAACACTGAAGCTTTCTTT
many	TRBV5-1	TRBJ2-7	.	CASSLGPGGRYEQYF	TGCGCCAGCAGCTTGGGGCCGGGCGGCCGCTACGAGCAGTACTTC
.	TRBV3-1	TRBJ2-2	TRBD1	CASLKSPSTGWMNTGELFF	TGTGCCAGCCTCAAAAGCCCTTCGACAGGGTGGATGAACACCGGGGAGCTGTTTTTT
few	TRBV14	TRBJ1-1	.	CASSTQGRTEAFF	TGTGCCAGCAGCACCCAGGGCAGGACTGAAGCTTTCTTT
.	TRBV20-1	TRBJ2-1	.	CSLGPYNEQFF	TGCAGTTTGGGACCGTACAATGAGCAGTTCTTC
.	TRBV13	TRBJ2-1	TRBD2	CASSAGGSLSGRAYNEQFF	TGTGCCAGCAGCGCGGGGGGATCCCTGAGCGGGAGGGCCTACAATGAGCAGTTCTTC
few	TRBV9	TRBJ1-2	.	CASSVDPGRGYTF	TGTGCCAGCAGCGTAGATCCAGGTCGAGGCTACACCTTC
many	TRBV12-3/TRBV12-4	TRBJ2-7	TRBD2	CASSIRLAGTYEQYF	TGTGCCAGCAGTATAAGACTAGCAGGAACCTACGAGCAGTACTTC
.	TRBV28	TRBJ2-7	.	CASSRGTRLKPGREQYF	TGTGCCAGCAGCCGCGGGACGAGACTGAAGCCGGGACGCGAGCAGTACTTC
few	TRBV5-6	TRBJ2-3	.	CASSLEWEVGTDTQYF	TGTGCCAGCAGCTTGGAGTGGGAGGTAGGCACAGATACGCAGTATTTT
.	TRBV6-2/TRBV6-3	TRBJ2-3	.	CASSERGRGNTQYF	TGTGCCAGCAGTGAAAGGGGACGTGGAAATACGCAGTATTTT
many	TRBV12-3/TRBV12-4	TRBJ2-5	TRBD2	CASSPGLARQETQYF	TGTGCCAGCAGCCCAGGACTAGCGAGACAAGAGACCCAGTACTTC
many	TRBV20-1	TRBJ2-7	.	CSGGRGRDSYEQYF	TGCAGTGGGGGTCGGGGCAGGGACTCCTACGAGCAGTACTTC
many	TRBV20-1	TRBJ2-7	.	CSAPRQSSYEQYF	TGCAGTGCTCCCCGACAGAGCTCCTACGAGCAGTACTTC
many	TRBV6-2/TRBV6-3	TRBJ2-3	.	CASSYTTSLTDTQYF	TGTGCCAGCAGTTACACTACTAGCTTGACAGATACGCAGTATTTT
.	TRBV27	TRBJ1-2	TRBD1	CASSLSWSRGAGLAYGYTF	TGTGCCAGCAGTTTATCTTGGTCCAGGGGGGCAGGTCTCGCCTATGGCTACACCTTC
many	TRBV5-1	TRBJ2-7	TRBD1	CASSPDRGRLSYEQYF	TGCGCCAGCAGCCCGGACAGGGGGCGCCTATCCTACGAGCAGTACTTC
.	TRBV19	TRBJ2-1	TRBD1	CASGIEGALDNEQFF	TGTGCCAGTGGTATCGAGGGGGCGTTGGACAATGAGCAGTTCTTC
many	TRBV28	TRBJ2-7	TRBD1	CASSYLGQGTLYEQYF	TGTGCCAGCAGTTACTTGGGACAGGGTACCCTCTACGAGCAGTACTTC